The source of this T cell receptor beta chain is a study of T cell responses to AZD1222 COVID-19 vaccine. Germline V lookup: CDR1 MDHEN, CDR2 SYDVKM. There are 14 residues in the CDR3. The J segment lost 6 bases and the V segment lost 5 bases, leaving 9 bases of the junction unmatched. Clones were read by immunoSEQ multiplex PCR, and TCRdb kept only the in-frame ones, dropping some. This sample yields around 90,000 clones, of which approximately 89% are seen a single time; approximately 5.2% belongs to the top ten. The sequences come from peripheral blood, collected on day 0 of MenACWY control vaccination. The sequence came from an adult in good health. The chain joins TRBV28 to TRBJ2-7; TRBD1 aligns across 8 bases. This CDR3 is CASSLDRVVIEQYF. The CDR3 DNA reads TGTGCCAGCAGTCTGGACAGGGTGGTCATCGAGCAGTACTTC. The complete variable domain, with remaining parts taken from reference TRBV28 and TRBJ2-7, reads DVKVTQSSRYLVKRTGEKVFLECVQDMDHENMFWYRQDPGLGLRLIYFSYDVKMKEKGDIPEGYSVSREKKERFSLILESASTNQTSMYLCASSLDRVVIEQYFGPGTRLTVT.